A selection of T cell receptor beta chains follows, all from one sample in a study of CD8 T cells in Susac syndrome. TCRdb processed the immunoSEQ multiplex PCR reads anew with MiXCR; each CDR3 protein has one entry. The data show 140,000 or so distinct CDR3 sequences, with approximately 94% seen just once and 0.084% held by the top ten. The sequencing input was CD4+ T cells from PBMCs. These receptors were obtained from a human donor in good health. Each CDR3 is given with its conserved first and last residue. The order of the fields is clone size, D gene, V gene, J gene, CDR3 DNA, CDR3 protein. A D gene is named only where the DNA matches it firmly. Part of the rows lack a size; the others show once, few, many or a class for expanded clones.

>many|NA|TRBV5-1|TRBJ2-5
TGTGCCAGCAGCTCCCAAGAGACCCAGTACTTC
CASSSQETQYF
>NA|TRBD2|TRBV2|TRBJ2-1
TGTGCCAGCAGGGCGGGAGGGGAGGGGAATGAGCAGTTCTTC
CASRAGGEGNEQFF
>NA|TRBD2|TRBV3-1|TRBJ2-5
TGTGCCAGCAGCCTGCGGGAGAGGGAGACCCAGTACTTC
CASSLRERETQYF
>NA|NA|TRBV3-1|TRBJ2-7
TGTGCCAGCAGCCAAGAAGGGACATCAGCCGACGAGCAGTACTTC
CASSQEGTSADEQYF
>once|NA|TRBV3-1|TRBJ2-1
TGTGCCAGCAGCCACCCACAGGGTCAGGAGTTCTTC
CASSHPQGQEFF
>NA|NA|TRBV15|TRBJ2-7
TGTGCCACCAGCAGAGGCGGGGATCTCGAGCAGTACTTC
CATSRGGDLEQYF
>NA|NA|TRBV18|TRBJ2-1
TGTGCCAGCCCCCGGGGGGCGGGATCCGACTACAATGAGCAGTTCTTC
CASPRGAGSDYNEQFF
>NA|TRBD2|TRBV3-1|TRBJ2-7
TGTGCCAGCAATCAGCGGGGCACCTACGAGCAGTACTTC
CASNQRGTYEQYF
>NA|NA|TRBV15|TRBJ1-1
TGTGCCACCAGCACTGGTAGGAACACTGAAGCTTTCTTT
CATSTGRNTEAFF
>NA|TRBD1|TRBV20-1|TRBJ1-5
TGCAGTGCTGGGACAGGAAACAATCAGCCCCAGCATTTT
CSAGTGNNQPQHF
>NA|TRBD2|TRBV14|TRBJ2-1
TGTGCCAGCAGCCAACGCGGGAGAGGGACCTACAATGAGCAGTTCTTC
CASSQRGRGTYNEQFF
>NA|TRBD2|TRBV3-1|TRBJ2-7
TGTGCCAGCAGCCAAGTAACTAGCGGGAGGCCCCACGAGCAGTACTTC
CASSQVTSGRPHEQYF
>NA|TRBD2|TRBV30|TRBJ2-5
TGTGCCTGGAGTGCCGCGGGACTAGCGGTGAAGACCCAGTACTTC
CAWSAAGLAVKTQYF
>NA|TRBD1|TRBV5-4|TRBJ1-1
TGTGCCAGCAGCCCGAAACAGGGGGCGAACACTGAAGCTTTCTTT
CASSPKQGANTEAFF
>once|NA|TRBV19|TRBJ1-5
TGTGCCAGTAGTCAGGAGGCGACAGTTCTTTTTGCGCATTTT
CASSQEATVLFAHF
>NA|NA|TRBV14|TRBJ2-7
TGTGCCAGCAGCCAAGGCGCTAGCGCCTCCTACGAGCAGTACTTC
CASSQGASASYEQYF
>NA|TRBD2|TRBV3-1|TRBJ2-5
TGTGCCAGCAGCCAAGACGGTTTAGCGGGAGCAGAGTGGGAGACCCAGTACTTC
CASSQDGLAGAEWETQYF
>NA|NA|TRBV20-1|TRBJ1-5
TGCAGTGCTGTGGCGGGGTCCCGCAATCAGCCCCAGCATTTT
CSAVAGSRNQPQHF
>NA|NA|TRBV3-1|TRBJ1-4
TGTGCCAGCAGCCCGAGAACAGCTGCAACTAATGAAAAACTGTTTTTT
CASSPRTAATNEKLFF
>NA|NA|TRBV2|TRBJ2-3
TGTGCCAGCAAGGGGGAGGCGACAGATACGCAGTATTTT
CASKGEATDTQYF
>NA|NA|TRBV29-1|TRBJ2-2
TGCAGCGTTGAACAGCAACCGGGCACCGGGGAGCTGTTTTTT
CSVEQQPGTGELFF
>NA|TRBD1|TRBV12-3/TRBV12-4|TRBJ2-7
TGTGCCAGCAGTTTATCCAGGGGGCATGACGAGCAGTACTTC
CASSLSRGHDEQYF
>NA|TRBD1|TRBV7-6|TRBJ2-1
TGTGCCAGCAGCCTTTCAGGACAGGGGACCAATGAGCAGTTCTTC
CASSLSGQGTNEQFF
>NA|NA|TRBV11-2|TRBJ2-4
TGTGCCAGCAGCGTAACGGGGGACATTCAGTACTTC
CASSVTGDIQYF
>NA|NA|TRBV30|TRBJ2-2
TGTGCCTGGACACCTGGCGCCGGGGAGCTGTTTTTT
CAWTPGAGELFF
>once|TRBD2|TRBV6-6|TRBJ2-7
TGTGCCAGCAGTTATGCGGGAGGGCAGTACTTC
CASSYAGGQYF
>once|TRBD1|TRBV2|TRBJ2-2
TGTGCCAGCACCGCGGACAGGATAAACACCGGGGAGCTGTTTTTT
CASTADRINTGELFF
>NA|NA|TRBV6-6|TRBJ2-7
TGTGCCAGCAGTCCCCCAGGAGGCCGGGGATACGAGCAGTACTTC
CASSPPGGRGYEQYF
>NA|TRBD2|TRBV20-1|TRBJ2-2
TGCAGTGCTAGGACTAGCGGGAGGAAGAACACCGGGGAGCTGTTTTTT
CSARTSGRKNTGELFF
>NA|TRBD2|TRBV9|TRBJ2-1
TGTGCCAGCAGCGCGGGGGGGCTAGCCGATTCCTACAATGAGCAGTTCTTC
CASSAGGLADSYNEQFF
>NA|TRBD1|TRBV3-1|TRBJ2-2
TGTGCCAGCAGCCAAGTCCAGGGGGCGTCCGGGGAGCTGTTTTTT
CASSQVQGASGELFF
>NA|NA|TRBV28|TRBJ1-2
TGTGCCAGCAGTTTAAGGTATTATGGCTACACCTTC
CASSLRYYGYTF
>NA|TRBD2|TRBV19|TRBJ2-7
TGTGCCAGTAAGACTAGCGGGAGGGCCTACGAGCAGTACTTC
CASKTSGRAYEQYF
>NA|NA|TRBV5-6|TRBJ1-1
TGTGCCAGCAGCTTGACCGGACAGTCAAACACTGAAGCTTTCTTT
CASSLTGQSNTEAFF
>few|NA|TRBV11-1|TRBJ2-1
TGTGCCAGCAGCCTACGTCCAACAGGTTACTCCTACAATGAGCAGTTCTTC
CASSLRPTGYSYNEQFF
>NA|TRBD2|TRBV6-4|TRBJ2-1
TGTGCCAGCAGTGTGGATAGCGGGACTCGCAATGAGCAGTTCTTC
CASSVDSGTRNEQFF
>NA|TRBD1|TRBV7-2|TRBJ2-7
TGTGCCAGCAACCGGGGACAGGGGGCCTACGAGCAGTACTTC
CASNRGQGAYEQYF
>NA|NA|TRBV12-3/TRBV12-4|TRBJ2-5
TGTGCCAGCAGTTTGGACCGGGCGCCTAACGTAGGGGAGACCCAGTACTTC
CASSLDRAPNVGETQYF
>NA|TRBD1|TRBV7-9|TRBJ2-1
TGTGCCAGCAGCCGATGGGCAGGGGGCAGGATAAGACTTTACAATGAGCAGTTCTTC
CASSRWAGGRIRLYNEQFF
>once|NA|TRBV2|TRBJ2-7
TGTGCCAGCAGTGAAAGGAAAACATTATCCTACGAGCAGTACTTC
CASSERKTLSYEQYF
>NA|NA|TRBV30|TRBJ1-1
TGTGCCTGGAGTGCCGGACGGATGAACACTGAAGCTTTCTTT
CAWSAGRMNTEAFF
>NA|NA|TRBV7-8|TRBJ2-2
TGTGCCAGCAGTCGAACTAGAACCGGGGAGCTGTTTTTT
CASSRTRTGELFF
>NA|NA|TRBV7-8|TRBJ2-1
TGTGCCAGCAGCTTCCCCCGGCTAGCCCGACAAGGAAGGAACAATGAGCAGTTCTTC
CASSFPRLARQGRNNEQFF
>NA|NA|TRBV18|TRBJ1-2
TGTGCCAGCTCACCAGGGGATCTGATCTATGGCTACACCTTC
CASSPGDLIYGYTF
>NA|TRBD2|TRBV5-6|TRBJ2-1
TGTGCCAGCAGCTTTGGGGACTACTCGTTCTTC
CASSFGDYSFF
>NA|NA|TRBV7-3|TRBJ1-1
TGTGCCAGCAGCCCTACAGGGACCACTGAAGCTTTCTTT
CASSPTGTTEAFF
>NA|NA|TRBV30|TRBJ1-4
TGTGCCTGGAGTGTCGGAGGCAAACTGTTTTTT
CAWSVGGKLFF
>NA|TRBD2|TRBV7-2|TRBJ2-3
TGTGCCAGCAGCACTAGCGGGTTGAGCACAGATACGCAGTATTTT
CASSTSGLSTDTQYF
>NA|NA|TRBV7-2|TRBJ1-5
TGTGCCAGCAGCCCCGAGTTGCGGCAGCCCCAGCATTTT
CASSPELRQPQHF
>NA|NA|TRBV30|TRBJ1-2
TGTGCCTGGAGTGAAGATAGTGGCTACACCTTC
CAWSEDSGYTF
>NA|NA|TRBV28|TRBJ2-4
TGTGCCAGCAACCCGCGATTAGCCAAAAACATTCAGTACTTC
CASNPRLAKNIQYF
>NA|NA|TRBV9|TRBJ1-1
TGTGCCAGCAGCTTACGATTGAACACTGAAGCTTTCTTT
CASSLRLNTEAFF
>NA|TRBD1|TRBV7-9|TRBJ2-5
TGTGCCAGTGGTTTGGACAGGTACCAAGAGACCCAGTACTTC
CASGLDRYQETQYF
>NA|TRBD2|TRBV5-1|TRBJ2-1
TGCGCCAGCAGCCCCCGGACTAGCAAGTACAATGAGCAGTTCTTC
CASSPRTSKYNEQFF
>NA|NA|TRBV10-3|TRBJ1-1
TGTGCCATCAGTGTGACGAACACTGAAGCTTTCTTT
CAISVTNTEAFF
>NA|NA|TRBV25-1|TRBJ2-7
TGTGCCAGCAGCTCCCTGGTCACGGGGGCCCCCTACGAGCAGTACTTC
CASSSLVTGAPYEQYF